A selection of T cell receptor beta chains follows, all from one sample in a study of naive and memory T cell subsets. Using its own MiXCR run on the UMI-ligation and nested PCR reads, TCRdb lists one record per CDR3 protein. There are 120,000 or so distinct CDR3 sequences in the sample; 35% to 40% occur only once, and 0.9% lies in the top ten. Sequenced input: central memory CD4+ T cells from blood. The receptors here all came from a human donor in good health. Each CDR3 is given with its conserved first and last residue. D genes are given only for firm matches. For some rows the clone size is stated as once, few or many, or as a class when expanded; others skip it.

size	D	J	V	CDR3	DNA
few	.	TRBJ2-1	TRBV4-1	CASSQGLSSDNEQFF	TGCGCCAGCAGCCAAGGGTTGAGTAGCGACAATGAGCAGTTCTTC
.	.	TRBJ1-6	TRBV7-2	CASRGHRNSPLHF	TGTGCCAGCAGGGGGCATCGCAATTCACCCCTCCACTTT
many	.	TRBJ2-2	TRBV5-8	CASSFDMANTGELFF	TGTGCCAGCAGCTTCGACATGGCGAACACCGGGGAGCTGTTTTTT
few	TRBD1	TRBJ2-7	TRBV5-6	CASSYKPGQSSYEQYF	TGTGCCAGCAGTTATAAACCGGGACAGAGCTCCTACGAGCAGTACTTC
few	.	TRBJ1-1	TRBV3-1	CASSQELPGGGSDTEAFF	TGTGCCAGCAGCCAAGAACTACCGGGGGGCGGCTCGGACACTGAAGCTTTCTTT
.	.	TRBJ1-3	TRBV18	CASSPAGQQRSGNTIYF	TGTGCCAGCTCACCGGCCGGACAGCAACGCTCTGGAAACACCATATATTTT
few	TRBD1	TRBJ1-1	TRBV12-3/TRBV12-4	CATTGQGMETEAFF	TGTGCCACCACGGGACAGGGGATGGAGACTGAAGCTTTCTTT
.	TRBD1	TRBJ2-2	TRBV20-1	CNPRGDREYTGELFF	TGCAACCCCAGGGGGGACAGGGAGTACACCGGGGAGCTGTTTTTT
.	TRBD1	TRBJ2-1	TRBV7-9	CASSQGSSRSRGEQFF	TGTGCCAGCAGCCAAGGGTCGAGTCGGTCCAGGGGGGAGCAGTTCTTC
few	.	TRBJ1-1	TRBV29-1	CSVVEGADTEAFF	TGCAGCGTTGTGGAAGGGGCGGACACTGAAGCTTTCTTT
.	TRBD2	TRBJ2-5	TRBV11-2	CASSLALARETQYF	TGTGCCAGCAGCTTAGCACTAGCGCGGGAGACCCAGTACTTC
few	.	TRBJ1-1	TRBV29-1	CSVSGQLLNTEAFF	TGCAGCGTATCAGGACAGTTATTGAACACTGAAGCTTTCTTT
few	TRBD2	TRBJ2-1	TRBV20-1	CSARDISGSTNEQFF	TGCAGTGCTAGAGATATTAGCGGGAGTACCAATGAGCAGTTCTTC
.	.	TRBJ2-7	TRBV5-6	CASSLGYPSYEQYF	TGTGCCAGCAGCTTAGGATACCCTTCTTACGAGCAGTACTTC
few	.	TRBJ1-6	TRBV12-3/TRBV12-4	CASSPPNGSPLHF	TGTGCCAGCAGTCCACCCAACGGATCACCCCTCCACTTC
.	TRBD2	TRBJ2-1	TRBV6-5	CASSYSKLSGNNEQFF	TGTGCCAGCAGTTACTCGAAGCTTAGCGGGAACAATGAGCAGTTCTTC
few	TRBD1	TRBJ1-2	TRBV2	CASSELQGNGYTF	TGTGCCAGCAGTGAGCTACAGGGGAATGGCTACACCTTC
.	TRBD1	TRBJ1-6	TRBV9	CASSPGQGPSPLHF	TGTGCCAGCAGCCCTGGACAGGGTCCTTCACCCCTCCACTTT
few	.	TRBJ1-1	TRBV6-2/TRBV6-3	CASSRPSSYTEAFF	TGTGCCAGCAGCAGACCGAGCAGCTACACTGAAGCTTTCTTT
.	TRBD1	TRBJ2-7	TRBV6-1	CASTPGQSYEQYF	TGTGCCAGCACCCCGGGACAGTCCTACGAGCAGTACTTC
.	.	TRBJ2-2	TRBV11-2	CASSQTNTGELFF	TGTGCCAGCAGCCAGACCAACACCGGGGAGCTGTTTTTT
.	.	TRBJ2-1	TRBV7-2	CASSPFSYEQFF	TGTGCCAGCAGCCCCTTCTCCTATGAGCAGTTCTTC
few	TRBD2	TRBJ2-1	TRBV9	CASSVASGTAYNEQFF	TGTGCCAGCAGCGTCGCTAGCGGGACGGCCTACAATGAGCAGTTCTTC
.	.	TRBJ1-1	TRBV5-4	CASSLSVNTEAFF	TGTGCCAGCAGCTTGTCGGTAAACACTGAAGCTTTCTTT
.	TRBD2	TRBJ2-5	TRBV11-2	CASSLAGGGCETQYF	TGTGCCAGCAGCTTAGCCGGGGGGGGGTGCGAGACCCAGTACTTC
.	.	TRBJ1-3	TRBV7-2	CASSPIDRRSSGNTIYF	TGTGCCAGCAGCCCTATCGACAGGAGATCCTCTGGAAACACCATATATTTT
.	TRBD1	TRBJ1-2	TRBV5-4	CASSGKTGGHGYTF	TGTGCCAGCAGCGGAAAGACAGGGGGCCATGGCTACACCTTC
.	.	TRBJ2-1	TRBV27	CASSLQVISDEQFF	TGTGCCAGCAGTTTACAGGTAATAAGTGATGAGCAGTTCTTC
.	TRBD2	TRBJ2-5	TRBV4-3	CASSQSPGTRETQYF	TGCGCCAGCAGCCAATCACCCGGGACTAGAGAGACCCAGTACTTC
few	.	TRBJ1-1	TRBV28	CASSLYKRMAVTEAFF	TGTGCCAGCAGTTTATATAAGAGAATGGCTGTGACTGAAGCTTTCTTT
.	.	TRBJ2-1	TRBV5-4	CASSLDGIGEQFF	TGTGCCAGCAGCTTGGATGGTATAGGTGAGCAGTTCTTC
.	.	TRBJ1-2	TRBV6-5	CASSSTGKHHYGYTF	TGTGCCAGCAGTTCCACAGGGAAACATCACTATGGCTACACCTTC
.	.	TRBJ2-6	TRBV25-1	CASSEFGGTGANVLTF	TGTGCCAGCAGTGAATTTGGGGGGACTGGGGCCAACGTCCTGACTTTC
.	.	TRBJ1-6	TRBV20-1	CSALRPGTGMWAPLHF	TGCAGTGCGTTGCGACCCGGGACGGGAATGTGGGCACCCCTCCACTTT
.	.	TRBJ1-1	TRBV15	CATSSDGVSEAFF	TGTGCCACCAGCAGCGATGGTGTGAGTGAAGCTTTCTTT
few	.	TRBJ1-2	TRBV25-1	CASSERTVNGYTF	TGTGCCAGCAGTGAAAGGACTGTCAATGGCTACACCTTC
few	.	TRBJ2-2	TRBV3-1	CASSTRGAGELFF	TGTGCCAGCAGCACCCGTGGCGCCGGGGAGCTGTTTTTT
.	.	TRBJ2-7	TRBV7-2	CASSLGRLALEQYF	TGTGCCAGCAGCTTAGGTCGGCTAGCGCTCGAGCAGTACTTC
.	.	TRBJ1-2	TRBV25-1	CASSTLDDYGYTF	TGTGCCAGCAGTACCCTTGATGACTATGGCTACACCTTC
few	TRBD2	TRBJ2-3	TRBV24-1	CATSGYGREADTQYF	TGTGCCACCAGTGGCTACGGGAGGGAGGCAGATACGCAGTATTTT
.	.	TRBJ2-7	TRBV5-6	CASSLDFRRSKTYEQYF	TGTGCCAGCAGCTTGGATTTTCGCCGCAGCAAGACCTACGAGCAGTACTTC
once	TRBD2	TRBJ2-1	TRBV2	CASRGFGTSVSEQFF	TGTGCCAGCAGGGGGTTTGGGACTAGCGTTAGTGAGCAGTTCTTC
.	TRBD1	TRBJ1-5	TRBV27	CASSPGQGFQPQHF	TGTGCCAGCAGTCCAGGACAGGGGTTTCAGCCCCAGCATTTT
.	TRBD1	TRBJ2-5	TRBV28	CASSFNRRRDRVGETQYF	TGTGCCAGCAGTTTTAATCGCCGGAGGGACAGGGTAGGCGAGACCCAGTACTTC
.	TRBD2	TRBJ2-7	TRBV7-6	CASSLNPGTSGRAQYEQYF	TGTGCCAGCAGCCTCAATCCCGGGACTAGCGGGAGGGCCCAATACGAGCAGTACTTC